Sequencing of this T cell receptor (beta chain) was carried out in a study of control samples from healthy donors and cancer patients. The CDR3 extends over 15 amino acids. Trimming pared 5 bases from V and 10 bases from J, leaving 20 bases between. Germline CDR1 and CDR2: SGHTA and FQGNSA. Generated by immunoSEQ multiplex PCR, the TCRdb table keeps only in-frame clones and is missing some. The sample table sets out about 190,000 clones. Sequencing was done on a sample of blood. The V gene is TRBV7-2, the J gene TRBJ1-4; D not certain. The source is a woman in her twenties or thirties in good health. The CDR3 DNA reads TGTGCCAGCAGCCACCGGGAGCCCCGGGGTGGAAAACTGTTTTTT. It specifies CASSHREPRGGKLFF.